This T cell receptor (beta chain) was obtained from a study of cytomegalovirus exposure and HLA in healthy donors. There are a few counts of this clone. Use of 60 Vbeta and 13 Jbeta primers characterized the PCR. Source study methods: Some 11 million of the roughly 77 million unique TCR beta chains counted in a later analysis were shared. Measured with immunoSEQ multiplex PCR; TCRdb has only the in-frame clones, and not every one. For V, J and clone size, that table is used; D and trimming come from the DNA. Found here are 150,000 to 200,000 clones, approximately 81% of them singletons; the top ten hold roughly 7.7%. The CDR3 has 11 amino acids.

The sequencing input was PBMCs. The clonotype comes from a woman in her 30s in good health and CMV-seropositive. This chain links TRBV21-1 with TRBJ2-1; the table's D call, TRBD2, was not checked against the DNA. TRBV21-1 is marked as a pseudogene. This chain's CDR3 is CASGIGGREFF. The CDR3 bases are TGTGCCAGCGGAATAGGAGGTAGGGAGTTCTTC.